Below are 30 T cell receptor beta chains sequenced from a single sample in a study of early T cells in non-severe SARS-CoV-2 infection. TCRdb reprocessed the 5' RACE reads via MiXCR and lists one record per CDR3 protein. Here the sample spans about 81,000 distinct CDR3 sequences, 5.5% to 7.5% being singletons. The sample taken for sequencing was whole blood. These receptors were obtained from an adult who was a healthcare worker with PCR-confirmed SARS-CoV-2 infection or an uninfected control (not recorded which).

This clonotype has ten or more counts. The chain recombines TRBV28 with TRBJ2-5; 12 bases align to TRBD2. Germline CDR1 reads MDHEN; CDR2 reads SYDVKM. The CDR3 spans 17 residues. J was trimmed by 5 bases and V by 1 base; bases with no gene match: 8. The CDR3 reads CASSLYLTSGGGETQYF. The CDR3 region has the DNA TGTGCCAGCAGTTTATACCTGACTAGCGGGGGTGGGGAGACCCAGTACTTC.

At least ten counts were recorded for this clonotype. V gene TRBV6-1 combines with J gene TRBJ1-3; 7 bases are shared with TRBD1. V shed 4 bases and J 0 bases; nucleotides not matched to a gene: 3. The CDR3 is made up of 15 amino acids. Per germline, CDR1 MNHNS and CDR2 SASEGT. The CDR3 coding sequence is TGTGCCAGCAGTGTTACAGGGGCCTCTGGAAACACCATATATTTT. Translated: CASSVTGASGNTIYF.

The table lists this clonotype with many counts. This chain connects TRBV15 to TRBJ1-4, with 11 nucleotides matching TRBD1. CDR1 and CDR2 from the germline V gene are LNHNV and YYDKDF (reference sequence). V lost 5 bases, J lost 7 bases, and 6 bases stayed unmatched. This CDR3 has 15 amino acids. DNA for the CDR3: TGTGCCACCAGCGCGGACAGGGGGCGGATTGAAAAACTGTTTTTT. Its translation: CATSADRGRIEKLFF.

At least ten counts were recorded for this clonotype. The chain recombines TRBV25-1 with TRBJ1-2; 10 bases match TRBD1. Germline CDR1 is MGHDK and CDR2 is SYGVNS. Trimming cost V 0 bases and J 10 bases; bases outside gene matches: 8. The CDR3 length is 15 residues. The DNA for the CDR3 is TGTGCCAGCAGTGAATATAGAGGGACAGGGGCTGACTACACCTTC. This gives the protein CASSEYRGTGADYTF.

This chain uses TRBV19 with TRBJ2-1, with 11 bases that match TRBD2. CDR1 is LNHDA, CDR2 SQIVND, per germline (reference sequence). The CDR3 contains 16 residues. The V gene end was trimmed by 4 bases and the J gene end by 7 bases; junction bases not matched to a gene: 9. This CDR3 is CASSRAMTSGTNEQFF. In nucleotides, the CDR3 is TGTGCCAGTAGTAGGGCGATGACTAGCGGGACGAATGAGCAGTTCTTC.

In its sample, this clonotype was seen many times. V gene TRBV7-9 combines with J gene TRBJ2-7, with 8 bases that match TRBD2. CDR3 length: 12 amino acids. Trimming removed 5 bases from V and 6 bases from J; junction bases left unmatched: 3. Looked up from germline, CDR1 is SEHNR and CDR2 is FQNEAQ (reference sequence). The CDR3 protein is CASSPGTSEQYF. The CDR3 DNA is TGTGCCAGCAGCCCGGGGACTAGCGAGCAGTACTTC.

This CDR3 reads CATSRGDSHSGNTIYF. DNA of the CDR3: TGTGCCACCAGCAGAGGGGACAGCCACTCTGGAAACACCATATATTTT. This chain links TRBV15 with TRBJ1-3, with TRBD1 matching over 7 bases. Germline CDR1 is LNHNV and CDR2 is YYDKDF (reference sequence). J gave up 0 bases and V 1 base, and 3 bases lay outside the gene matches. The CDR3 extends over 16 amino acids.

This clonotype came up many times. V is TRBV6-2 or TRBV6-3 and J is TRBJ2-6; TRBD1 agrees at 12 bases. The V gene end was trimmed by 5 bases and the J gene end by 1 base; junction bases not matched to a gene: 6. The germline V gene has CDR1 MNHEY and CDR2 SVGEGT. The CDR3 consists of 18 residues. Here the CDR3 reads CASSQPGQGASGANVLTF. In DNA, the CDR3 is TGTGCCAGCAGTCAACCGGGACAGGGGGCGTCTGGGGCCAACGTCCTGACTTTC.

The chain links TRBV5-5 to TRBJ1-4; D remains ambiguous. Germline V gene data show CDR1 as SGHKS and CDR2 as YYEKEE (reference sequence). The CDR3 is 14 amino acids. V gave up 4 bases and J gave up 12 bases, with 19 bases separating them. CDR3 region: CASSLPGGSVELFF. CDR3 sequence (DNA): TGTGCCAGCAGCCTCCCGGGAGGGTCGGTAGAACTGTTTTTT.

This clonotype occurred many times. The chain couples TRBV4-1 to TRBJ2-5; no firm D call. The CDR3 is made up of 14 amino acids. The V gene's germline CDR1 is MGHRA and CDR2 YSYEKL. The V end lost 0 bases, the J end lost 2 bases, and 7 bases lay between the germline ends. DNA for the CDR3: TGCGCCAGCAGCCAAGAAAGGTGGCAAGAGACCCAGTACTTC. Protein product: CASSQERWQETQYF.

The gene calls are TRBV2 and TRBJ2-6; D not resolved. This CDR3 has 15 residues. Germline loops: CDR1 SNHLY, CDR2 FYNNEI. V lost 7 bases, J lost 3 bases, and 13 bases lay in between. CDR3 sequence: CASTINRFGANVLTF. In nucleotides, the CDR3 is TGTGCCAGCACGATAAACAGATTTGGGGCCAACGTCCTGACTTTC.

This clonotype was observed many times. The rearrangement uses TRBV27 and TRBJ2-7; D is possibly TRBD2 (6 bases). Between the trimmed V and J ends, which lost 4 bases and 6 bases, there was a span of 13 bases. CDR1 is MNHEY and CDR2 is SMNVEV in the germline V gene (reference sequence). CDR3 size: 13 residues. CDR3 sequence (DNA): TGTGCCAGCAGTTCGGGAGTTATGGGCGAGCAGTACTTC. This sequence encodes CASSSGVMGEQYF.

This clonotype was picked up a small number of times. V gene TRBV9 combines with J gene TRBJ2-1; TRBD2 matches 9 bases. Losses at the gene ends were 1 base for V and 7 bases for J; bases not matched to a gene: 9. In germline, CDR1 is SGDLS, CDR2 YYNGEE. The CDR3 runs to 16 residues. The CDR3 nucleotides read TGTGCCAGCAGCGTACGTGGTCTAGCGGGAAGGAATGAGCAGTTCTTC. Its translation is CASSVRGLAGRNEQFF.

J is TRBJ2-3 and V is TRBV14, with unresolved D. The CDR3 covers 12 residues. V lost 1 base to trimming and J lost 9 bases, with 8 bases between them. Germline values: CDR1 SGHDN, CDR2 FVKESK. CDR3 sequence: CASSQVAQTQYF. The CDR3 bases are TGTGCCAGCAGCCAAGTTGCGCAAACGCAGTATTTT.

The chain employs TRBV10-3 and TRBJ2-7, with 10 bases aligning to TRBD1. V shed 3 bases and J 6 bases; nucleotides not matched to a gene: 8. Germline V CDR1 and CDR2: ENHRY, SYGVKD. CDR3 length: 15 amino acids. CDR3 residues: CAISEWGTGEAEQYF. CDR3 DNA sequence: TGTGCCATCAGTGAATGGGGGACAGGGGAAGCCGAGCAGTACTTC.

There are many counts of this clonotype. This rearrangement joins TRBV11-2 to TRBJ2-1; 12 bases line up with TRBD2. Germline V gene lookup returns CDR1 SGHAT and CDR2 FQNNGV. This CDR3 comprises 15 residues. Trimming removed 1 base from V and 9 bases from J; junction bases left unmatched: 4. CDR3 sequence: CASSLGTSGNFEQFF. The CDR3 bases are TGTGCCAGCAGCTTAGGGACTAGCGGGAATTTTGAGCAGTTCTTC.

V gene TRBV20-1 combines with J gene TRBJ1-1, with D perhaps TRBD1 (6 bases). From germline, CDR1 is DFQATT and CDR2 SNEGSKA (reference sequence). The CDR3 is 11 amino acids. The CDR3 spells CSLTGYTEAFF. CDR3 DNA sequence: TGCAGCCTTACAGGGTACACTGAAGCTTTCTTT.

This clonotype came up many times. CDR3 region: CASSLALRSVRFF. The CDR3 DNA sequence: TGTGCCAGCAGCTTAGCGCTCCGATCCGTCCGGTTCTTC. J is TRBJ2-1 and V is TRBV7-6; D not resolved. Germline V CDR1 and CDR2: SGHVS, FNYEAQ. The CDR3 has 13 amino acids. Trimming cost V 0 bases and J 15 bases, with 15 bases left between them.

Worth noting for this clonotype: Being one base from a much bigger clone, this may be a read error. This is likely a read error, given that the CDR3 carries no conserved phenylalanine or tryptophan at its end. The rearrangement links TRBV23-1 to TRBJ2-7; a possible D gene is TRBD2 (5 bases). TRBV23-1 qualifies as an ORF whose function is uncertain. The CDR3 contains 13 residues. Trimming left V 7 bases short and J 2 bases short, with 12 bases between. The CDR3 DNA reads TGCGCCAGCAATCCGGACGGGACCTACGAGCAGTACCTC. This codes for CASNPDGTYEQYL.

At least ten counts were recorded for this clonotype. The chain combines TRBV6-1 with TRBJ2-3; either TRBD1 or TRBD2 may fit D (5 bases each). Germline values: CDR1 MNHNS, CDR2 SASEGT. Trimming took 8 bases from V and 0 from J, leaving 6 bases between them. CDR3 length: 12 residues. CDR3 nucleotides: TGTGCCAGCGGGGACAGCACAGATACGCAGTATTTT. Protein product: CASGDSTDTQYF.

V is TRBV23-1 and J is TRBJ2-7; D might be TRBD1 (6 bases). TRBV23-1 is marked as an open reading frame, function uncertain. V lost 0 bases to trimming and J lost 3 bases, with 12 bases between them. This CDR3 is 15 amino acids long. CDR3 nucleotide sequence: TGCGCCAGCAGTCAATCTTTGTGGACAGTCTACGAGCAGTACTTC. Protein product: CASSQSLWTVYEQYF.

There are many counts of this clonotype. The rearrangement links TRBV5-1 to TRBJ1-2, with 8 bases aligning to TRBD1. CDR1 and CDR2 (germline): SGHRS, YFSETQ. Trimming at V came to 0 bases and at J to 5 bases, leaving 6 bases not matched to a gene. This CDR3 contains 15 residues. For the CDR3, the DNA is TGCGCCAGCAGCTTGGACAGGGGGGTTCGATATGGCTACACCTTC. Translating it yields CASSLDRGVRYGYTF.

The gene calls are TRBV7-9 and TRBJ2-1; 8 positions agree with TRBD2. Germline CDR1 is SEHNR and CDR2 is FQNEAQ (reference sequence). The length of the CDR3 is 16 residues. Germline trimming cut 5 bases from V and 4 bases from J; bases unmatched to any gene: 10. CDR3 sequence (DNA): TGTGCCAGCAGCCCCCGGGAGGGAGCAGAGTACAATGAGCAGTTCTTC. It yields the protein CASSPREGAEYNEQFF.

This clonotype was found many times. In DNA, the CDR3 is TGTGCCAGCAGCCAAGAAGCGACAGGGTATGGAAACACCATATATTTT. Its translation: CASSQEATGYGNTIYF. The chain joins TRBV4-2 to TRBJ1-3, with 7 nucleotides matching TRBD1. Trimming cost V 0 bases and J 3 bases; bases outside gene matches: 5. CDR1 and CDR2 (germline): LGHNA, YNFKEQ. CDR3 length: 16 residues.

This clonotype was counted many times. The J gene is TRBJ1-6, the V gene TRBV28; TRBD1 aligns across 10 bases. Germline V CDR1 and CDR2: MDHEN, SYDVKM. J lost 6 bases, V lost 1 base, and 9 bases had no gene match. The CDR3 runs 18 residues. The CDR3: CASSLLGRTGGRNSPLHF. The CDR3 region has the DNA TGTGCCAGCAGTTTATTAGGAAGGACAGGGGGTCGTAATTCACCCCTCCACTTT.

This clonotype was detected a few times. The chain employs TRBV20-1 and TRBJ2-1, with 7 bases fitting TRBD2. J gave up 7 bases and V 6 bases, and 12 bases lay outside the gene matches. Germline V gene lookup returns CDR1 DFQATT and CDR2 SNEGSKA (reference sequence). The CDR3 length is 14 residues. This chain's CDR3 is CSAPPRLATNEQFF. CDR3 sequence (DNA): TGCAGTGCACCTCCGCGACTAGCAACTAATGAGCAGTTCTTC.

V usage is TRBV6-1 and J usage is TRBJ2-4; 8 nucleotides align to TRBD1. Per germline, CDR1 MNHNS and CDR2 SASEGT. V dropped 8 bases and J dropped 6; count of bases not matched to a gene: 6. This CDR3 contains 13 residues. As DNA, the CDR3 is TGTGCCAGCCAGGGGGCGTTGGGAAACATTCAGTACTTC. As protein: CASQGALGNIQYF.

This clonotype was recorded many times. This rearrangement joins TRBV29-1 to TRBJ2-5, with D uncertain. The CDR3 is made up of 14 amino acids. V lost 3 bases to trimming and J lost 4 bases, with 15 bases between them. CDR1 SQVTM and CDR2 ANQGSEA come from the germline V gene. The CDR3: CSVDLGRKGETQYF. CDR3 coding DNA: TGCAGCGTTGACCTGGGAAGAAAGGGAGAGACCCAGTACTTC.

This clonotype showed up just a few times. The chain employs TRBV24-1 and TRBJ2-3; 11 bases align to TRBD2. V lost 1 base to trimming and J lost 4 bases; unmatched junction nucleotides: 12. CDR3 size: 19 residues. Per germline, CDR1 KGHDR and CDR2 SFDVKD. CDR3 in DNA: TGTGCCACCAGTGATTTTGGGGCAGGGGGACTAGCGGAAGCAGATACGCAGTATTTT. Translating it yields CATSDFGAGGLAEADTQYF.

This clonotype was observed at least ten times. This rearrangement joins TRBV25-1 to TRBJ2-3, with a weak D call TRBD1 (6 bases). Trimming removed 4 bases at V and 1 base at J, with 15 bases between. CDR3 size: 16 residues. The germline CDR1 and CDR2 sequences are MGHDK and SYGVNS. The CDR3 spells CASSALDSGGTDTQYF. CDR3 DNA sequence: TGTGCCAGCAGTGCCTTGGACAGTGGAGGCACAGATACGCAGTATTTT. Full variable domain (rest looked up from reference TRBV25-1 and TRBJ2-3): EADIYQTPRYLVIGTGKKITLECSQTMGHDKMYWYQQDPGMELHLIHYSYGVNSTEKGDLSSESTVSRIRTEHFPLTLESARPSHTSQYLCASSALDSGGTDTQYFGPGTRLTVL.